Presented here are 23 T cell receptor beta chains from one specimen sequenced in a study of control samples from healthy donors and cancer patients. Libraries were prepared by immunoSEQ multiplex PCR; TCRdb keeps only in-frame clonotypes and omits some of them. The table records about 140,000 clones, around nine tenths of them present only once. Sequencing input: blood. The receptors originated from a man between 18 and 29 years old in good health.

The V and J genes are TRBV7-2 and TRBJ2-7; TRBD2 might be the D (5 bases). With 5 bases removed from V and 7 bases from J, the gap between germline ends came to 15 bases. Per the germline V gene, CDR1 is SGHTA and CDR2 is FQGNSA. There are 13 residues in the CDR3. CDR3: CASSANLRGEQYF. CDR3 in DNA: TGTGCCAGCAGCGCCAATTTGCGAGGGGAGCAGTACTTC.

The chain uses TRBV5-4 and TRBJ1-4, with D perhaps matching TRBD1 (5 bases). This CDR3 contains 14 residues. With 4 bases removed from V and 2 bases from J, the gap between germline ends came to 9 bases. Germline V lookup: CDR1 SGHNT, CDR2 YYREEE (reference sequence). The CDR3 region has the DNA TGTGCCAGCAGCCCAGGGCCTACTAATGAAAAACTGTTTTTT. It codes for CASSPGPTNEKLFF. Based on the CDR3 plus reference TRBV5-4 and TRBJ1-4, the full variable domain is ETGVTQSPTHLIKTRGQQVTLRCSSQSGHNTVSWYQQALGQGPQFIFQYYREEENGRGNFPPRFSGLQFPNYSSELNVNALELDDSALYLCASSPGPTNEKLFFGSGTQLSVL.

The gene calls are TRBV6-5 and TRBJ2-2, with D perhaps being TRBD1 or TRBD2 (5 bases each). V lost 7 bases and J lost 0, with 12 bases in between. Germline V CDR1 and CDR2: MNHEY, SVGAGI. CDR3 size: 15 residues. CDR3 protein: CASTPGPANTGELFF. The CDR3 bases are TGTGCCAGCACCCCGGGACCGGCGAACACCGGGGAGCTGTTTTTT.

The V and J genes are TRBV3-1 (or the pseudogene TRBV3-2) and TRBJ1-3; D is unresolved. V was pared by 7 bases and J by 4 bases, with 20 bases between. CDR3 length: 16 amino acids. Germline assignment: CDR1 LGHDT and CDR2 YNNKEL (reference sequence). CDR3 protein: CASTSSQTGSGNTIYF. The CDR3 nucleotides are TGTGCCAGCACCTCAAGCCAAACGGGGTCCGGAAACACCATATATTTT.

J is TRBJ2-2 and V is TRBV11-1; possible D gene TRBD2, 5 bases. The CDR3 is made up of 16 amino acids. Per the germline V gene, CDR1 is SGHAT and CDR2 is FQDESV (reference sequence). V was pared by 5 bases and J by 3 bases, with 16 bases between. This CDR3 is CASSAIRGWHTGELFF. CDR3 bases: TGTGCCAGCAGCGCCATCCGGGGTTGGCACACCGGGGAGCTGTTTTTT.

The genes are TRBV5-6 and TRBJ2-7; D is tentatively TRBD1 or TRBD2 (5 bases each). The CDR3 runs 13 residues. Between the trimmed V and J ends, which lost 3 bases and 6 bases, there was a span of 13 bases. The germline CDR1 and CDR2 sequences are SGHDT and YYEEEE. CDR3 loop: CASSWGIRSEQYF. The CDR3 DNA reads TGTGCCAGCAGCTGGGGGATACGGTCCGAGCAGTACTTC.

V is TRBV6-6 and J is TRBJ1-3, with D possibly matching TRBD1 (5 bases). The V end lost 2 bases, the J end lost 0 bases, and 8 bases lay between the germline ends. The CDR3 length is 15 residues. In germline, CDR1 is MNHNY, CDR2 SVGAGI (reference sequence). As DNA, the CDR3 is TGTGCCAGCAGTTACGCAGGGAGCTCTGGAAACACCATATATTTT. Protein sequence: CASSYAGSSGNTIYF.

This chain uses TRBV28 with TRBJ2-3; 7 positions match TRBD2. The CDR3 covers 15 residues. The V gene end was trimmed by 7 bases and the J gene end by 13 bases; junction bases not matched to a gene: 20. Germline loops: CDR1 MDHEN, CDR2 SYDVKM. CDR3: CASNAGRGFTDEEYF. Here the CDR3 DNA reads TGTGCCAGCAATGCGGGGCGGGGGTTCACAGATGAGGAGTATTTT. Based on the CDR3 plus reference TRBV28 and TRBJ2-3, the full variable domain is DVKVTQSSRYLVKRTGEKVFLECVQDMDHENMFWYRQDPGLGLRLIYFSYDVKMKEKGDIPEGYSVSREKKERFSLILESASTNQTSMYLCASNAGRGFTDEEYFGPGTRLTVL.

The genes are TRBV2 and TRBJ2-3; no clear D. The length of the CDR3 is 11 residues. Germline V gene lookup returns CDR1 SNHLY and CDR2 FYNNEI. Trimming left V 8 bases short and J 5 bases short, with 8 bases between. As DNA, the CDR3 is TGTGCCAGCTCACTGGGAGATACGCAGTATTTT. It translates to CASSLGDTQYF.

The chain joins TRBV6-1 to TRBJ1-5, with D unresolved. Germline V gene lookup returns CDR1 MNHNS and CDR2 SASEGT. V lost 5 bases and J 0 bases, leaving 8 bases between the germline ends. CDR3 length: 14 amino acids. This CDR3 reads CASSPLSSNQPQHF. In DNA, the CDR3 is TGTGCCAGCAGTCCCCTGAGTAGCAATCAGCCCCAGCATTTT.

The V and J genes are TRBV7-2 and TRBJ2-5; D uncertain. The CDR3 extends over 14 amino acids. Germline-derived CDR1 and CDR2 are SGHTA and FQGNSA. Trimming removed 1 base from V and 2 bases from J, with 8 bases in between. The CDR3 loop is CASSLDGEQETQYF. The DNA of the CDR3 is TGTGCCAGCAGCTTAGATGGAGAACAAGAGACCCAGTACTTC.

The rearrangement joins TRBV4-1 to TRBJ2-7, with D tentatively TRBD1 (5 bases). The ends were cut back, 6 bases at V and 0 bases at J, with 15 bases in the middle. CDR3 size: 15 residues. Germline assignment: CDR1 MGHRA and CDR2 YSYEKL. DNA of the CDR3: TGCGCCAGCAGTCTTGGACATACGAGCTCCTACGAGCAGTACTTC. This translates into CASSLGHTSSYEQYF.

In this sample, this clone turned up a few times. This chain links TRBV19 with TRBJ1-4; D may be TRBD1 (6 bases). Germline loops: CDR1 LNHDA, CDR2 SQIVND (reference sequence). CDR3 length: 14 residues. V dropped 3 bases and J dropped 8 bases, with 13 bases sitting between them. The CDR3 sequence: CASSMGTSQEKLFF. The CDR3 DNA follows: TGTGCCAGTAGTATGGGGACATCTCAAGAAAAACTGTTTTTT.

The chain links TRBV4-1 to TRBJ1-5; 9 positions match TRBD1. The ends lost 4 bases at V and 5 bases at J; junction bases unmatched: 6. The CDR3 is 15 amino acids. The germline gives CDR1 MGHRA, CDR2 YSYEKL. The CDR3 DNA reads TGCGCCAGCAGCCGCTTGGGACAGGGTGATCAGCCCCAGCATTTT. This gives the protein CASSRLGQGDQPQHF.

The chain is built from TRBV7-2 and TRBJ2-6; D call uncertain. The CDR3 spans 16 residues. Germline CDR1 reads SGHTA; CDR2 reads FQGNSA. Trimming left V 2 bases short and J 2 bases short, with 10 bases between. CDR3 sequence (DNA): TGTGCCAGCAGCTTACGGTTAGGGACTGGGGCCAACGTCCTGACTTTC. This gives the protein CASSLRLGTGANVLTF.

The rearrangement uses TRBV5-1 and TRBJ2-2, with D possibly TRBD2 on 6 matching bases. V lost 0 bases to trimming and J lost 5 bases, with 11 bases between them. The CDR3 runs to 15 residues. The germline V gene has CDR1 SGHRS and CDR2 YFSETQ. The CDR3 here is CASSLDGGSTGELFF. The CDR3 DNA sequence: TGCGCCAGCAGCTTGGATGGAGGGTCGACCGGGGAGCTGTTTTTT.

The rearrangement links TRBV9 to TRBJ1-4; possible D gene TRBD1, 5 bases. The germline gives CDR1 SGDLS, CDR2 YYNGEE. The CDR3 covers 14 residues. The V gene lost 0 bases and the J gene lost 5 bases, with 8 bases spanning the gap. The CDR3 here is CASSVGSGNEKLFF. In DNA, the CDR3 is TGTGCCAGCAGCGTAGGGTCAGGGAATGAAAAACTGTTTTTT.

The chain joins TRBV2 to TRBJ1-6, with 7 positions matching TRBD1. CDR1 is SNHLY and CDR2 is FYNNEI in the germline V gene. The ends lost 4 bases at V and 3 bases at J; junction bases unmatched: 0. This CDR3 spans 14 amino acids. The CDR3 sequence: CASSGTGYNSPLHF. The CDR3, as DNA: TGTGCCAGCAGTGGGACAGGCTATAATTCACCCCTCCACTTT.

V is TRBV5-1 and J is TRBJ1-2; D is unclear. The CDR3 is made up of 16 amino acids. Germline CDR1 SGHRS, CDR2 YFSETQ. V shed 0 bases and J shed 4 bases, with 16 bases lying between them. The CDR3 DNA sequence: TGCGCCAGCAGCTTGGATGGCGGGTCTGAACTCTATGGCTACACCTTC. The encoded protein is CASSLDGGSELYGYTF.

The rearrangement links TRBV18 to TRBJ2-5, with 15 nucleotides matching TRBD2. CDR1 is KGHSH and CDR2 is LQKENI in the germline V gene. This CDR3 is built from 16 residues. V shed 3 bases, J shed 5 bases, and the junction held 4 bases outside the gene matches. CDR3 DNA: TGTGCCAGCTCACCTCCGGGACTAGCGGGAGGTGAGACCCAGTACTTC. This sequence encodes CASSPPGLAGGETQYF.

The J gene is TRBJ1-4, the V gene TRBV3-1 (or the pseudogene TRBV3-2), with TRBD1 matching over 7 bases. The trim removed 7 bases at V and 6 bases at J, leaving 11 bases unmatched. CDR3 length: 15 amino acids. CDR1 and CDR2 from the germline V gene are LGHDT and YNNKEL (reference sequence). The DNA of the CDR3 is TGTGCCAGCACCGCTTCCCCCGGGACAGATGAAAAACTGTTTTTT. Its translation: CASTASPGTDEKLFF.

The chain is built from TRBV19 and TRBJ1-1, with 7 nucleotides matching TRBD1. Germline CDR1 LNHDA, CDR2 SQIVND (reference sequence). The V segment lost 6 bases and the J segment 3 bases; nucleotides outside the gene matches: 7. This CDR3 is 14 amino acids long. CDR3 residues: CASRQGDGYTEAFF. CDR3 nucleotide sequence: TGTGCCAGTAGGCAGGGGGATGGGTACACTGAAGCTTTCTTT.

The chain combines TRBV6-1 with TRBJ1-5; no clear D gene. Germline CDR1 reads MNHNS; CDR2 reads SASEGT. There are 13 residues in the CDR3. Between the trimmed V and J ends, which lost 2 bases and 6 bases, there was a span of 8 bases. In DNA, the CDR3 is TGTGCCAGCAGTGAACACCAGTCTCAGCCCCAGCATTTT. Translation: CASSEHQSQPQHF.